This T cell receptor (beta chain) was recovered during a study of metastatic and nonmetastatic thyroid tumors. TCRdb redid the clone calls on the PCR reads using MiXCR. The sample lists nearly 5,000 clones, 25% to 30% occurring once. Germline V gene lookup returns CDR1 LGHNA and CDR2 YSLEER. This CDR3 spans 14 amino acids. The trim removed 4 bases at V and 10 bases at J, leaving 9 bases unmatched. Thyroid surgery took place with no prior treatment in any patient. Material for sequencing was adjacent normal tissue. The TCR comes from a female donor with papillary thyroid cancer or a benign thyroid nodule (not recorded which). Some clones in this sample may be carry-over from other donors' samples. This sequence joins TRBV4-3 and TRBJ2-1; 8 bases agree with TRBD2. This CDR3 reads CASSPGVVAGEQFF. The CDR3 DNA follows: TGCGCCAGCAGCCCGGGGGTGGTAGCGGGAGAGCAGTTCTTC.